This entry lists 13 T cell receptor beta chains sequenced from one sample in a study of OX40 agonist ivuxolimab in advanced cancers. To prepare the library, the immunoSEQ multiplex PCR assay was applied. In TCRdb, the immuneACCESS table is reduced to in-frame sequences with V and J assigned. These tables do not hold every clone; where another copy was compared, an unresolved V gene accounts for under half, and the others remain unexplained. Counted in this sample were about 100,000 clones; roughly 90% of them appeared once. The ten top clones hold 0.5% to 0.8% of the sample. Sequenced here: CD4+ or CD8+ T cells sorted from blood, sampled in a trial of the OX40 agonist ivuxolimab. All receptors come from an adult with an advanced solid tumor such as melanoma, head and neck, liver or kidney cancer.

A single count supports this clone. The V and J genes are TRBV13 and TRBJ2-7; D is undetermined. CDR1 and CDR2 from the germline V gene are PRHDT and FYEKMQ (reference sequence). The CDR3 has 13 residues. V was clipped by 2 bases and J by 2 bases, with 7 bases between them. The CDR3 DNA is TGTGCCAGCAGCTTACGGTTGACCTACGAGCAGTACTTC. It is translated as CASSLRLTYEQYF.

The rearrangement uses TRBV9 and TRBJ1-1; 7 bases agree with TRBD1. The V gene's germline CDR1 is SGDLS and CDR2 YYNGEE. This CDR3 is built from 17 residues. The V gene end was trimmed by 3 bases and the J gene end by 3 bases; junction bases not matched to a gene: 14. CDR3 loop: CASSASTLTGAYTEAFF. The CDR3 DNA sequence: TGTGCCAGCAGCGCCAGTACCCTCACAGGGGCCTACACTGAAGCTTTCTTT.

This rearrangement joins TRBV18 to TRBJ1-1; D uncertain. This CDR3 is built from 18 residues. CDR1 KGHSH and CDR2 LQKENI come from the germline V gene. The V end was cut by 1 base, the J end by 1 base, with 19 bases between. The CDR3 loop is CASSPLSLQGPGNTEAFF. DNA of the CDR3: TGTGCCAGCTCACCACTTAGTCTGCAAGGGCCGGGGAACACTGAAGCTTTCTTT.

This rearrangement joins TRBV11-2 to TRBJ2-3, with D possibly being TRBD2 (5 bases). Germline V CDR1 and CDR2: SGHAT, FQNNGV. The CDR3 has 15 amino acids. V gave up 5 bases and J gave up 0 bases, with 12 bases separating them. The CDR3 loop is CASSRGGTSTDTQYF. The CDR3 nucleotides read TGTGCCAGCAGCCGCGGAGGCACTAGCACAGATACGCAGTATTTT. Complete variable domain (other parts from reference TRBV11-2 and TRBJ2-3): EAGVAQSPRYKIIEKRQSVAFWCNPISGHATLYWYQQILGQGPKLLIQFQNNGVVDDSQLPKDRFSAERLKGVDSTLKIQPAKLEDSAVYLCASSRGGTSTDTQYFGPGTRLTVL.

This clone was observed a single time. This chain uses TRBV5-1 with TRBJ1-4, with a possible D match to TRBD1 (6 bases). The germline CDR1 and CDR2 sequences are SGHRS and YFSETQ. V was shortened by 2 bases and J by 3 bases, with 14 bases between the two germline ends. This CDR3 spans 16 amino acids. The CDR3 DNA reads TGCGCCAGCAGCTTTGACAGGAGAAGCTCTAATGAAAAACTGTTTTTT. Translated: CASSFDRRSSNEKLFF.

The V call is TRBV7-6, the J call TRBJ2-1, with 14 bases matching TRBD2. This CDR3 comprises 20 residues. Germline loops: CDR1 SGHVS, CDR2 FNYEAQ. Unmatched junction bases numbered 15, after V lost 4 bases and J lost 4 bases. CDR3: CASSSRVPGLAGAGYNEQFF. The DNA of the CDR3 is TGTGCCAGCAGCTCTCGCGTCCCGGGACTAGCGGGAGCTGGATACAATGAGCAGTTCTTC.

The chain carries TRBV9 and TRBJ2-1; 8 bases line up with TRBD1. Germline V CDR1 and CDR2: SGDLS, YYNGEE. Losses at the gene ends were 0 bases for V and 9 bases for J; bases not matched to a gene: 5. This CDR3 has 14 residues. CDR3 in DNA: TGTGCCAGCAGCGTAGCAGTCGGGACAGGTGAGCAGTTCTTC. Translation: CASSVAVGTGEQFF.

This chain links TRBV6-1 with TRBJ2-3; D may be TRBD2 (6 bases). Germline CDR1 MNHNS, CDR2 SASEGT. Trimming removed 2 bases at V and 10 bases at J, with 10 bases between. This CDR3 has 12 amino acids. This chain's CDR3 is CASSERPGAQYF. The CDR3 DNA is TGTGCCAGCAGTGAACGGCCGGGGGCGCAGTATTTT.

This clone was detected once. The chain links TRBV27 to TRBJ2-3, with 9 bases identical to TRBD1. The length of the CDR3 is 14 residues. Losses at the gene ends were 8 bases for V and 5 bases for J; bases not matched to a gene: 8. Germline CDR1 MNHEY, CDR2 SMNVEV (reference sequence). The CDR3 loop reads CASARDRAGDTQYF. CDR3 DNA sequence: TGTGCCAGCGCTCGGGACAGGGCGGGAGATACGCAGTATTTT.

The CDR3 nucleotides are TGTGCCAGCTCACCACCGGGCTATGGCTACACCTTC. The encoded protein is CASSPPGYGYTF. The V call is TRBV18, the J call TRBJ1-2; no reliable D call. This CDR3 has 12 amino acids. The germline gives CDR1 KGHSH, CDR2 LQKENI. Trimming cost V 0 bases and J 4 bases, with 3 bases left between them. Full variable domain (outside the CDR3, taken from reference TRBV18 and TRBJ1-2): NAGVMQNPRHLVRRRGQEARLRCSPMKGHSHVYWYRQLPEEGLKFMVYLQKENIIDESGMPKERFSAEFPKEGPSILRIQQVVRGDSAAYFCASSPPGYGYTFGSGTRLTVV.

The V and J genes are TRBV6-5 and TRBJ2-3; D unclear. The CDR3 consists of 13 residues. The V and J ends lost 5 bases and 6 bases respectively, with 12 bases between them. Per the germline V gene, CDR1 is MNHEY and CDR2 is SVGAGI. The CDR3 here is CASSRSSADTQYF. The CDR3 nucleotides are TGTGCCAGCAGTCGCTCGTCCGCGGATACGCAGTATTTT.

The chain recombines TRBV11-2 with TRBJ2-7; TRBD1 or TRBD2 may be the D gene (7 bases each). The CDR3 extends over 14 amino acids. Germline assignment: CDR1 SGHAT and CDR2 FQNNGV. V lost 4 bases, J lost 3 bases, and 13 bases lay in between. CDR3 loop: CASSSQGGNYEQYF. CDR3 DNA sequence: TGTGCCAGCAGCTCCCAGGGGGGGAACTACGAGCAGTACTTC.

V usage is TRBV14 and J usage is TRBJ2-3; D is ambiguous. The CDR3 extends over 13 amino acids. V was pared by 4 bases and J by 3 bases, with 8 bases between. Germline-derived CDR1 and CDR2 are SGHDN and FVKESK. CDR3 loop: CASSLLVTDTQYF. In DNA form, the CDR3 reads TGTGCCAGCAGCCTTCTTGTGACAGATACGCAGTATTTT.